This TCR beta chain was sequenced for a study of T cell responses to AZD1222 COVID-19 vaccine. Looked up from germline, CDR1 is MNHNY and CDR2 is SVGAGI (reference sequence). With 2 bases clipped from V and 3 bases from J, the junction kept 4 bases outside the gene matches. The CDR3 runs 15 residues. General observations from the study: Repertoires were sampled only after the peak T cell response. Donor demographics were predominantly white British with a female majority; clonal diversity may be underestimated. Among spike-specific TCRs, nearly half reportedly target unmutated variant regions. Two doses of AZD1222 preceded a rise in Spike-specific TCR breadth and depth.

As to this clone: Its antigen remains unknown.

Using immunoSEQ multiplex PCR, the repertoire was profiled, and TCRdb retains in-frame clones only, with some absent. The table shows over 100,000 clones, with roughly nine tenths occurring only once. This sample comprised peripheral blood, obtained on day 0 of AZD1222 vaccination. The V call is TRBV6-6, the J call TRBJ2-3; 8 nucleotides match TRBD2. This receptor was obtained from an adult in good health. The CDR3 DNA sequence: TGTGCCAGCAGTTACCCTCCTAGCGGGACAGATACGCAGTATTTT. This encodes CASSYPPSGTDTQYF.